This TCR beta chain appears in the sequencing data of a study of blood T cell repertoires in COVID-19. Study details: Samples of COVID-19 (acute and convalescent) were obtained from the United States, Italy and Spain. PBMCs, B-cell-depleted T cells, or T cells provided the cDNA or gDNA that made up the material.

Method: immunoSEQ multiplex PCR; TCRdb's copy keeps in-frame clones and lacks some. This table holds roughly 400,000 clones, around 89% found once. Study members were between roughly 18 and 100 years old and lived in 20 to 25 US regions. Cohort 3 recovery required two negative PCRs, clearance, or symptom resolution. Germline trimming cut 5 bases from V and 4 bases from J; bases unmatched to any gene: 6. Germline-derived CDR1 and CDR2 are SGDLS and YYNGEE. The CDR3 length is 15 residues. The sequence was obtained from a man younger than 45 who had recovered from COVID-19. Specimen: PBMCs or T cells enriched from blood (not recorded which). V gene TRBV9 combines with J gene TRBJ2-1, with 10 bases fitting TRBD2. DNA for the CDR3: TGTGCCAGCAGAGCGGGTAGCGGGAGGTACAATGAGCAGTTCTTC. Protein: CASRAGSGRYNEQFF.